This entry describes one TCR beta chain. Its matching antigen is unknown. The data are from a study of cytomegalovirus exposure and HLA in healthy donors. Background on the study: There were tens of millions of unique TCRs (from HLA-typed donors) in an early data release.

Both 60 Vbeta primers and 13 Jbeta primers went into the PCR. The assay was immunoSEQ multiplex PCR, and TCRdb's table has in-frame clones only and misses some. The sample yields 200,000 to 250,000 clones, approximately 90% seen once. Germline values: CDR1 SGHTA, CDR2 FQGNSA. The CDR3 totals 14 residues. Trimming cost V 2 bases and J 0 bases, with 6 bases left between them. Study results and limitations: Per a prior analysis, the majority of TCR beta V segments were productive roughly 87% or roughly 30% of the time. Researchers reported in a later analysis that a missense DCLRE1C variant was tied to TCR beta V- and J-gene trimming.

Sequencing was done on a sample of PBMCs. This receptor was identified in a young woman in good health and CMV-seronegative. The gene calls are TRBV7-2 and TRBJ2-3; D is ambiguous. The CDR3 DNA sequence: TGTGCCAGCAGCTTATTACAGAGCACAGATACGCAGTATTTT. Protein product: CASSLLQSTDTQYF.